These 26 T cell receptor beta chains were sequenced from one sample in a study of regulatory T cells in long-lasting Graves disease. According to the study, TCR beta libraries were built with iRepertoire HTBI primers and CDR3-region Arm-PCR. In TCRdb, the multiplex PCR reads were re-called with MiXCR into one record per CDR3 protein. In the table there are fewer than 450,000 distinct CDR3 sequences, about a quarter of which are singletons. Sample time point: persistent/refractory GD, antithyroid drugs over 5 years with positive TRAb. Isolated PBMC RNA provided the starting material for the TCR library. This sample comprised peripheral blood mononuclear cells (PBMCs), obtained when the disease was refractory, from a patient treated with antithyroid drugs. These TCRs come from a female donor with Graves disease.

The chain is built from TRBV29-1 and TRBJ2-5; TRBD2 is a possible D gene (5 bases). There are 14 residues in the CDR3. Trimming removed 7 bases at V and 4 bases at J, with 19 bases between. Germline CDR1 is SQVTM and CDR2 is ANQGSEA. In DNA form, the CDR3 reads TGCAGCGCTATCCCCCCCCTAGCAGGAGAGACCCAGTACTTC. It yields the protein CSAIPPLAGETQYF.

This clonotype occurred many times. The chain has TRBV29-1 and TRBJ1-1, with TRBD1 matching over 9 bases. V was pared by 3 bases and J by 0 bases, with 11 bases of the junction left unmatched. The CDR3 covers 17 residues. Germline assignment: CDR1 SQVTM and CDR2 ANQGSEA. This CDR3 reads CSVELATGGFMNTEAFF. The CDR3 DNA reads as TGCAGCGTTGAGCTTGCGACAGGGGGTTTCATGAACACTGAAGCTTTCTTT.

This clonotype was seen at least ten times. This chain joins TRBV7-9 and TRBJ1-4; 7 nucleotides align to TRBD1. CDR1 and CDR2 from the germline V gene are SEHNR and FQNEAQ (reference sequence). V was pared by 5 bases and J by 8 bases, with 11 bases of the junction left unmatched. The CDR3 totals 15 residues. DNA for the CDR3: TGTGCCAGCAGCGATAACAGGGGATCACGAGAAAAACTGTTTTTT. Protein product: CASSDNRGSREKLFF.

Turning to this clonotype: At one boundary the junction diverges from the germline segment, which might be a read error. The chain couples TRBV20-1 to TRBJ2-4; 7 bases align to TRBD2. The CDR3 sequence is 22 residues long. The V gene's germline CDR1 is DFQATT and CDR2 SNEGSKA (reference sequence). CDR3 sequence reads: CSARDRAGSGFWAPKAKNIQYF. CDR3 in DNA: TGCAGTGCCAGAGATAGAGCGGGATCGGGATTTTGGGCTCCAAAAGCCAAAAACATTCAGTACTTC.

CDR3 coding DNA: TGTGCCAGCAGCCCCTCGCAGGGGGCAAATTCACCCCTCCACTTT. The encoded protein is CASSPSQGANSPLHF. This chain joins TRBV7-9 and TRBJ1-6, with 8 bases identical to TRBD1. V trimming: 5 bases; J trimming: 7 bases; junction bases outside the gene matches: 7. Per the germline V gene, CDR1 is SEHNR and CDR2 is FQNEAQ (reference sequence). This CDR3 region has 15 residues.

This clonotype was found once. A much larger clone is a single base away; this may be a read error. This chain uses TRBV20-1 with TRBJ1-1, with D unclear. The V and J ends lost 0 bases and 3 bases respectively, with 11 bases between them. CDR3 size: 14 residues. CDR1 is DFQATT, CDR2 SNEGSKA, per germline (reference sequence). For the CDR3, the DNA is TGCAGTGCTAGAGACGGATCGATGGACACTGAAGCTTTCTTT. Translation gives CSARDGSMDTEAFF.

The V gene is TRBV7-2, the J gene TRBJ2-7; D is ambiguous. Per the germline V gene, CDR1 is SGHTA and CDR2 is FQGNSA. V shed 1 base and J shed 4 bases, with 20 bases lying between them. This CDR3 has 17 amino acids. The CDR3: CASSLEGRKVARYEQYF. The CDR3 nucleotides read TGTGCCAGCAGCTTAGAGGGTAGGAAGGTCGCTAGGTACGAGCAGTACTTC.

This clonotype showed up many times. This rearrangement joins TRBV20-1 to TRBJ2-5; D is unclear. The CDR3 loop spans 11 amino acids. The V end was cut by 6 bases, the J end by 5 bases, with 10 bases between. The germline V gene has CDR1 DFQATT and CDR2 SNEGSKA (reference sequence). The CDR3 sequence: CSAARTETQYF. The CDR3 DNA is TGCAGTGCCGCCCGTACGGAGACCCAGTACTTC.

The V gene is TRBV6-2 or TRBV6-3, the J gene TRBJ2-2, with 7 bases lining up with TRBD1. Germline loops: CDR1 MNHEY, CDR2 SVGEGT. This CDR3 has 15 amino acids. V dropped 7 bases and J dropped 3; count of bases not matched to a gene: 8. The CDR3 region has the DNA TGTGCCAGCACCCCCGAGACAGGGTACACCGGGGAGCTGTTTTTT. It translates to CASTPETGYTGELFF.

This chain uses TRBV4-3 with TRBJ1-4, with 9 nucleotides matching TRBD1. Trimming removed 3 bases from V and 7 bases from J; junction bases left unmatched: 3. Germline CDR1 and CDR2: LGHNA and YSLEER. CDR3 size: 14 residues. The CDR3 sequence is CASSQGQGGEKLFF. CDR3 bases: TGCGCCAGCAGCCAGGGACAGGGAGGTGAAAAACTGTTTTTT.

The gene calls are TRBV7-9 and TRBJ2-7; 10 bases agree with TRBD1. Germline values: CDR1 SEHNR, CDR2 FQNEAQ (reference sequence). With 5 bases clipped from V and 2 bases from J, the junction kept 6 bases outside the gene matches. This CDR3 has 15 residues. The CDR3 is CASSTDRGLAYEQYF. CDR3 nucleotide sequence: TGTGCCAGCAGCACCGACAGGGGGCTAGCCTACGAGCAGTACTTC.

This clonotype was seen many times. The rearrangement links TRBV3-1 to TRBJ2-7, with D perhaps matching TRBD1 (5 bases). V lost 1 base to trimming and J lost 2 bases, with 6 bases between them. CDR1 LGHDT and CDR2 YNNKEL come from the germline V gene (reference sequence). This CDR3 spans 13 amino acids. CDR3 nucleotide sequence: TGTGCCAGCAGCCAAGCAGGGACCTACGAGCAGTACTTC. This encodes CASSQAGTYEQYF.

The chain couples TRBV19 to TRBJ1-1, with 7 bases aligning to TRBD1. J gave up 1 base and V 7 bases, and 6 bases lay outside the gene matches. This CDR3 spans 14 amino acids. From germline, CDR1 is LNHDA and CDR2 SQIVND (reference sequence). DNA of the CDR3: TGTGCCAGTACCCCGGGACAGAGGAACACTGAAGCTTTCTTT. It translates to CASTPGQRNTEAFF.

This clonotype has just a few counts. CDR3 nucleotide sequence: TGCGCCAGCAGCTTGGACAGGGGGCTGAACACCGGGGAGCTGTTTTTT. It encodes CASSLDRGLNTGELFF. This chain uses TRBV5-1 with TRBJ2-2, with 9 bases fitting TRBD1. CDR1 is SGHRS and CDR2 is YFSETQ in the germline V gene. The V gene end was trimmed by 0 bases and the J gene end by 1 base; junction bases not matched to a gene: 1. The CDR3 runs to 16 residues.

This sequence joins TRBV6-4 and TRBJ1-5, with D unclear. The CDR3 has 14 amino acids. The germline V gene has CDR1 MRHNA and CDR2 SNTAGT. V gave up 3 bases and J gave up 1 base, with 7 bases separating them. Written as DNA, the CDR3 is TGTGCCAGCAGTGAGGACGGAAGCAATCAGCCCCAGCATTTT. Translated: CASSEDGSNQPQHF.

There are a few counts of this clonotype. The chain has TRBV5-1 and TRBJ2-7; tentatively, D is TRBD2 (6 bases). The ends were cut back, 1 base at V and 0 bases at J, with 11 bases in the middle. The CDR3 has 15 residues. Germline V CDR1 and CDR2: SGHRS, YFSETQ. In DNA, the CDR3 is TGCGCCAGCAGCTTGAATAGCGGCCCCTCCTACGAGCAGTACTTC. Translation gives CASSLNSGPSYEQYF.

This clonotype was counted only a few times. This rearrangement joins TRBV7-2 to TRBJ2-7, with D possibly TRBD1 on 6 matching bases. The CDR3 length is 14 residues. Germline CDR1 reads SGHTA; CDR2 reads FQGNSA. V was trimmed by 5 bases and J by 9 bases, leaving 20 bases between them. DNA of the CDR3: TGTGCCAGCAGCCTACCCGGGCCCTCAGGGGTGCAGTACTTC. This encodes CASSLPGPSGVQYF.

The CDR3 bases are TGTGCCAGTACCGATACTCTGCAGTGGTTGGGACAGGGCTATGGCTACACCTTC. This encodes CASTDTLQWLGQGYGYTF. This sequence joins TRBV19 and TRBJ1-2, with TRBD1 identical over 9 bases. With V trimmed by 7 bases and J by 4 bases, 19 bases remained unmatched. Germline-derived CDR1 and CDR2 are LNHDA and SQIVND (reference sequence). The CDR3 has 18 amino acids.

The chain couples TRBV29-1 to TRBJ2-2; D is perhaps TRBD1 (5 bases). This CDR3 comprises 13 residues. Germline V gene lookup returns CDR1 SQVTM and CDR2 ANQGSEA. Trimming removed 3 bases from V and 6 bases from J, with 11 bases in between. The CDR3 DNA reads as TGCAGCGTTGACCTCCAGGGATCCGGGGAGCTGTTTTTT. Encoded protein: CSVDLQGSGELFF.

A remark on this clonotype: The junction departs from germline at one end; a sequencing error may be responsible. The rearrangement joins TRBV28 to TRBJ2-7, with a tentative D call TRBD1 (6 bases). This CDR3 has 14 residues. From germline, CDR1 is MDHEN and CDR2 SYDVKM. The DNA of the CDR3 is TGCGCCAGCAGTTTTGAATCCCACCAGTCCGGACAGAACTTC. It codes for CASSFESHQSGQNF. The complete variable domain, with remaining parts taken from reference TRBV28 and TRBJ2-7, reads DVKVTQSSRYLVKRTGEKVFLECVQDMDHENMFWYRQDPGLGLRLIYFSYDVKMKEKGDIPEGYSVSREKKERFSLILESASTNQTSMYLCASSFESHQSGQNFGPGTRLTVT.

This clonotype turned up a few times. The gene calls are TRBV19 and TRBJ1-2; D possibly corresponds to TRBD1 (6 bases). The CDR3 is 14 residues long. Trimming cost V 6 bases and J 6 bases, with 17 bases left between them. Per germline, CDR1 LNHDA and CDR2 SQIVND (reference sequence). The CDR3 spells CASRPQGITDGYTF. In DNA form, the CDR3 reads TGTGCCAGTAGGCCCCAGGGGATAACGGATGGCTACACCTTC.

The DNA of the CDR3 is TGTGCCAGCAGTTACGAGGGAGCTCAGCCCCAGCATTTT. Residues: CASSYEGAQPQHF. This sequence joins TRBV6-5 and TRBJ1-5; no clear D. Trimming shortened V by 2 bases and J by 6 bases, and 8 bases separated the two germline ends. The CDR3 has 13 residues. Germline V gene lookup returns CDR1 MNHEY and CDR2 SVGAGI.

This clonotype occurred a few times. The chain's CDR3 is CAISEGGGRNTEAFF. CDR3 nucleotides: TGTGCCATCAGTGAGGGGGGGGGGCGGAACACTGAAGCTTTCTTT. V is TRBV10-3 and J is TRBJ1-1; the D gene is possibly TRBD1 (6 bases). There are 15 residues in the CDR3. Germline V gene sequence: CDR1 ENHRY, CDR2 SYGVKD. Trimming took 2 bases from V and 1 from J, leaving 11 bases between them.

This clonotype was recorded at least ten times. The J gene is TRBJ1-1, the V gene TRBV28; possible D gene TRBD1, 5 bases. V was cut by 6 bases and J by 2 bases, with 22 bases left in between. The germline gives CDR1 MDHEN, CDR2 SYDVKM. CDR3 size: 17 residues. Written as DNA, the CDR3 is TGTGCCAGCAGCCCCCCGGACATCCAACCAGGTAACACTGAAGCTTTCTTT. This encodes CASSPPDIQPGNTEAFF.

Remarks on this clonotype: With a much larger clone just one base away, this may be a read error. The rearrangement links TRBV5-1 to TRBJ1-2; TRBD1 agrees at 7 bases. Germline V gene lookup returns CDR1 SGHRS and CDR2 YFSETQ. The CDR3 is 16 residues long. The trim removed 3 bases at V and 9 bases at J, leaving 17 bases unmatched. The CDR3 DNA follows: TGCGCCAGCAGCTCGGGTGGACAGGCAAGGCTTTATCGCTACACCTTC. This codes for CASSSGGQARLYRYTF.

This clonotype was observed many times. The chain uses TRBV28 and TRBJ2-7; D is uncertain. The V gene's germline CDR1 is MDHEN and CDR2 SYDVKM. The CDR3 is 12 residues long. Trimming removed 5 bases at V and 2 bases at J, with 7 bases between. CDR3 in amino acids: CASSTVPYEQYF. CDR3 DNA sequence: TGTGCCAGCAGTACAGTTCCCTACGAGCAGTACTTC.